The 30 T cell receptor beta chains in this list originate from one sample, sequenced in a study of CD8 T cells in Susac syndrome. An amount of RNA that ranged from roughly 0.5 to 1 ug was reverse transcribed with random hexamers. One entry per CDR3 protein, called by TCRdb with MiXCR from the immunoSEQ multiplex PCR reads. Of fewer than 350,000 distinct CDR3 sequences detected, about 92% appear once; the ten largest clones hold about 0.063%. The source material was CD4+ T cells from PBMCs. These receptors were collected from a human donor with multiple sclerosis.

The genes are TRBV2 and TRBJ1-3, with no clear D. Germline lookup yields CDR1 SNHLY and CDR2 FYNNEI. V gave up 6 bases and J gave up 1 base, with 4 bases separating them. The CDR3 totals 12 residues. This chain's CDR3 is CASRRSGNTIYF. The CDR3 DNA is TGTGCCAGCAGGAGGTCTGGAAACACCATATATTTT.

The chain employs TRBV12-3 or TRBV12-4 and TRBJ2-6, with D possibly being TRBD1 (5 bases). The CDR3 runs 21 residues. Trimming shortened V by 6 bases and J by 0 bases, and 27 bases separated the two germline ends. The DNA of the CDR3 is TGTGCCAGCAGACTAACCGTCAGGGCCCTTGCAGGAAGCTCTGGGGCCAACGTCCTGACTTTC. As protein: CASRLTVRALAGSSGANVLTF.

This chain joins TRBV7-8 and TRBJ1-2; 8 nucleotides align to TRBD1. The CDR3 is 21 residues long. Trimming took 1 base from V and 1 from J; bases not matched to a gene: 20. CDR1 and CDR2 from the germline V gene are SGHVS and FQNEAQ. The CDR3 bases are TGTGCCAGCAGCTTAGTTAGAGTGAGGAGGGCTGGGACAGGATTTAACTATGGCTACACCTTC. It codes for CASSLVRVRRAGTGFNYGYTF.

This chain connects TRBV6-2 or TRBV6-3 to TRBJ1-1, with D uncertain. Looked up from germline, CDR1 is MNHEY and CDR2 is SVGEGT. V lost 6 bases to trimming and J lost 3 bases, with 14 bases between them. The CDR3 covers 14 residues. CDR3 in amino acids: CASRPTGRYTEAFF. CDR3 in DNA: TGTGCCAGCAGACCGACCGGCCGCTACACTGAAGCTTTCTTT.

This chain connects TRBV5-6 to TRBJ2-5; tentatively, D is TRBD2 (6 bases). CDR1 SGHDT and CDR2 YYEEEE come from the germline V gene. The CDR3 is made up of 13 amino acids. Trimming removed 6 bases at V and 7 bases at J, with 16 bases between. CDR3 protein: CASTLTGSGTQYF. CDR3 bases: TGTGCCAGCACCCTGACCGGGAGTGGGACCCAGTACTTC. Drawing the rest from reference TRBV5-6 and TRBJ2-5, the complete variable domain is DAGVTQSPTHLIKTRGQQVTLRCSPKSGHDTVSWYQQALGQGPQFIFQYYEEEERQRGNFPDRFSGHQFPNYSSELNVNALLLGDSALYLCASTLTGSGTQYFGPGTRLLVL.

CDR3 nucleotides: TGTGCCAGCGTTCAGGACCGAAGCACAGATACGCAGTATTTT. Translation: CASVQDRSTDTQYF. The chain combines TRBV2 with TRBJ2-3, with D hard to call. The germline gives CDR1 SNHLY, CDR2 FYNNEI. This CDR3 is 14 amino acids long. V lost 8 bases and J 0 bases, leaving 12 bases between the germline ends.

This sequence joins TRBV7-2 and TRBJ2-2, with 11 bases matching TRBD1. Per the germline V gene, CDR1 is SGHTA and CDR2 is FQGNSA. CDR3 length equals 19 residues. V shed 3 bases and J 5 bases; nucleotides not matched to a gene: 14. The CDR3 spells CASSFRMGLGQGVTGELFF. In DNA, the CDR3 is TGTGCCAGCAGCTTTAGAATGGGGCTGGGACAGGGGGTTACCGGGGAGCTGTTTTTT.

About this clonotype: At one end, the junction sequence differs from germline, possibly due to a read error. J is TRBJ2-3 and V is TRBV15; weak D call: TRBD2 (6 bases). Germline V lookup: CDR1 LNHNV, CDR2 YYDKDF (reference sequence). The CDR3 length is 13 residues. In DNA form, the CDR3 reads TGTGCCGCCAGAGGAGGAGGGCGGGATACGCAGTATTTT. Residues: CAARGGGRDTQYF.

V usage is TRBV20-1 and J usage is TRBJ2-6; possibly TRBD1 for D (5 bases). CDR1 and CDR2 from the germline V gene are DFQATT and SNEGSKA (reference sequence). This CDR3 is built from 15 residues. V was shortened by 3 bases and J by 2 bases, with 11 bases between the two germline ends. The chain's CDR3 is CSASQGWTGANVLTF. The DNA for the CDR3 is TGCAGTGCTAGCCAGGGTTGGACTGGGGCCAACGTCCTGACTTTC.

The rearrangement uses TRBV4-3 and TRBJ1-5; no clear D. The germline V and J ends were trimmed by 0 bases and 5 bases, with 5 bases remaining between them. Germline V lookup: CDR1 LGHNA, CDR2 YSLEER. The CDR3 length is 13 residues. The CDR3 reads CASSQERHQPQHF. As DNA, the CDR3 is TGCGCCAGCAGCCAAGAACGGCATCAGCCCCAGCATTTT.

This chain links TRBV5-1 with TRBJ1-1; D might be TRBD1 (5 bases). CDR1 and CDR2 (germline): SGHRS, YFSETQ. This CDR3 is built from 17 residues. The V end lost 0 bases, the J end lost 0 bases, and 15 bases lay between the germline ends. CDR3 sequence: CASSLGGTLAMNTEAFF. In DNA form, the CDR3 reads TGCGCCAGCAGCTTGGGGGGGACGTTGGCCATGAACACTGAAGCTTTCTTT.

The chain uses TRBV30 and TRBJ2-3, with 13 bases lining up with TRBD2. This CDR3 comprises 15 residues. From germline, CDR1 is GTSNPN and CDR2 SVGIG (reference sequence). V shed 2 bases and J 6 bases; nucleotides not matched to a gene: 5. The CDR3 nucleotides are TGTGCCTGGAGTCGGACTAGCGGGAGAACTGATACGCAGTATTTT. Its translation is CAWSRTSGRTDTQYF.

The genes are TRBV12-3 or TRBV12-4 and TRBJ2-1; 11 nucleotides match TRBD2. V shed 8 bases and J 7 bases; nucleotides not matched to a gene: 10. The CDR3 loop spans 15 amino acids. In nucleotides, the CDR3 is TGTGCCAGCGGAACTAGCGGGAGTGGGGGGAATGAGCAGTTCTTC. This gives the protein CASGTSGSGGNEQFF.

This clonotype was seen just once. The V gene is TRBV10-3, the J gene TRBJ2-3, with a weak D call TRBD2 (5 bases). The CDR3 length is 12 residues. Trimming took off 9 bases at V and 2 bases at J, with 9 bases between the two ends. In germline, CDR1 is ENHRY, CDR2 SYGVKD. CDR3 protein: CAIGGVTDTQYF. DNA of the CDR3: TGTGCCATTGGAGGCGTCACAGATACGCAGTATTTT.

This chain uses TRBV2 with TRBJ2-7, with D maybe TRBD2 (5 bases). Germline CDR1 is SNHLY and CDR2 is FYNNEI. V shed 10 bases and J shed 2 bases, with 18 bases lying between them. The CDR3 is 14 residues long. The CDR3 DNA reads as TGTGCCACAGCACGGTTAGAGGGTCCCTACGAGCAGTACTTC. Translated, it gives CATARLEGPYEQYF.

As regards this clonotype: One junction end disagrees with the germline gene, perhaps due to a read error. The chain joins TRBV15 to TRBJ2-3, with D tentatively TRBD1 or TRBD2 (5 bases each). From germline, CDR1 is LNHNV and CDR2 YYDKDF (reference sequence). The CDR3 spans 15 residues. Written as DNA, the CDR3 is TGTGCCACCAGCCGAGAGGGCAGGGAAGGATGGACGCAGTATTTT. Its translation: CATSREGREGWTQYF. Full variable domain (missing parts from reference TRBV15 and TRBJ2-3): DAMVIQNPRYQVTQFGKPVTLSCSQTLNHNVMYWYQQKSSQAPKLLFHYYDKDFNNEADTPDNFQSRRPNTSFCFLDIRSPGLGDTAMYLCATSREGREGWTQYFGPGTRLTVL.

The rearrangement links TRBV4-2 to TRBJ2-1, with 7 positions matching TRBD2. Losses at the gene ends were 6 bases for V and 3 bases for J; bases not matched to a gene: 11. This CDR3 is 16 amino acids long. Per the germline V gene, CDR1 is LGHNA and CDR2 is YNFKEQ. This CDR3 is CASSPRAGANYNEQFF. CDR3 sequence (DNA): TGTGCCAGCAGTCCACGGGCGGGAGCTAACTACAATGAGCAGTTCTTC.

The chain couples TRBV6-2 or TRBV6-3 to TRBJ2-7; no clear D. The CDR3 has 14 residues. From germline, CDR1 is MNHEY and CDR2 SVGEGT. The ends were cut back, 2 bases at V and 1 base at J, with 9 bases in the middle. This CDR3 reads CASSYTTVSYEQYF. The CDR3 DNA sequence: TGTGCCAGCAGTTACACTACCGTTTCCTACGAGCAGTACTTC.

The genes are TRBV7-2 and TRBJ2-3; TRBD2 aligns across 8 bases. Germline CDR1 and CDR2: SGHTA and FQGNSA. This CDR3 is built from 15 residues. V lost 5 bases, J lost 0 bases, and 4 bases stayed unmatched. DNA for the CDR3: TGTGCCAGCAGCCCGGGGGGGACCAGCACAGATACGCAGTATTTT. Translated: CASSPGGTSTDTQYF.

The CDR3 coding sequence is TGCGCCAGCAGCCAAGATTTAACTAGCGGGACCTCTTCCTACAATGAGCAGTTCTTC. It yields the protein CASSQDLTSGTSSYNEQFF. The rearrangement links TRBV4-3 to TRBJ2-1; TRBD2 aligns across 10 bases. V gave up 0 bases and J gave up 1 base; unmatched junction bases: 9. Germline V gene data show CDR1 as LGHNA and CDR2 as YSLEER. The CDR3 runs to 19 residues.

V and J are TRBV12-3 or TRBV12-4 and TRBJ1-1; possible D gene TRBD1, 5 bases. V shed 5 bases and J shed 3 bases, with 22 bases lying between them. The CDR3 extends over 17 amino acids. The CDR3, as DNA: TGTGCCAGCAGTCAACGGAGGGGAGGAAGGGGAGACACTGAAGCTTTCTTT. Amino acid sequence: CASSQRRGGRGDTEAFF.

The chain is built from TRBV9 and TRBJ2-6, with 16 nucleotides matching TRBD2. Germline CDR1 is SGDLS and CDR2 is YYNGEE. The CDR3 length is 21 residues. With V trimmed by 4 bases and J by 1 base, 11 bases remained unmatched. The CDR3 region has the DNA TGTGCCAGCAGCCCTCGGGGGACTAGCGGGAGGGGGCCTTCTGGGGCCAACGTCCTGACTTTC. Translating gives CASSPRGTSGRGPSGANVLTF.

DNA for the CDR3: TGTGCCAGCAGTTGGGACTTCCAAGAGACCCAGTACTTC. It codes for CASSWDFQETQYF. The chain employs TRBV6-2 or TRBV6-3 and TRBJ2-5; a possible D gene is TRBD2 (6 bases). CDR3 length: 13 amino acids. The germline V gene has CDR1 MNHEY and CDR2 SVGEGT. Trimming removed 4 bases at V and 1 base at J, with 7 bases between.

The chain uses TRBV4-1 and TRBJ1-1, with no clear D. The V gene's germline CDR1 is MGHRA and CDR2 YSYEKL. Trimming shortened V by 0 bases and J by 0 bases, and 17 bases separated the two germline ends. The CDR3 extends over 18 amino acids. The chain's CDR3 is CASSQEWALGFLNTEAFF. The CDR3 DNA follows: TGCGCCAGCAGCCAAGAATGGGCCCTAGGGTTTCTGAACACTGAAGCTTTCTTT.

CDR3 DNA sequence: TGTGCCAGCAGAAGGGGCGCGGGCCGTGAAGCTTTCTTT. It specifies CASRRGAGREAFF. V gene TRBV2 combines with J gene TRBJ1-1, with TRBD1 as a possible D gene (5 bases). The CDR3 covers 13 residues. V was trimmed by 6 bases and J by 7 bases, leaving 15 bases between them. The germline gives CDR1 SNHLY, CDR2 FYNNEI. Looking up the rest from reference TRBV2 and TRBJ1-1 gives the full variable domain: EPEVTQTPSHQVTQMGQEVILRCVPISNHLYFYWYRQILGQKVEFLVSFYNNEISEKSEIFDDQFSVERPDGSNFTLKIRSTKLEDSAMYFCASRRGAGREAFFGQGTRLTVV.

This sequence joins TRBV7-8 and TRBJ2-1, with TRBD2 matching over 7 bases. The CDR3 covers 17 residues. V was clipped by 1 base and J by 3 bases; unmatched bases: 9. Germline assignment: CDR1 SGHVS and CDR2 FQNEAQ. This CDR3 reads CASSLDFRGTIYNEQFF. CDR3 coding DNA: TGTGCCAGCAGCTTAGACTTTCGTGGGACTATCTACAATGAGCAGTTCTTC.

The rearrangement joins TRBV27 to TRBJ2-3, with D maybe TRBD1 (6 bases). The germline CDR1 and CDR2 sequences are MNHEY and SMNVEV (reference sequence). With 4 bases removed from V and 4 bases from J, the gap between germline ends came to 21 bases. The CDR3 has 17 amino acids. CDR3: CASSSPYRVLSADTQYF. In DNA form, the CDR3 reads TGTGCCAGCAGTTCCCCATACAGGGTGCTTAGCGCAGATACGCAGTATTTT.

The chain links TRBV6-5 to TRBJ1-1; no reliable D call. Trimming removed 5 bases from V and 3 bases from J, with 16 bases in between. This CDR3 has 15 amino acids. Per germline, CDR1 MNHEY and CDR2 SVGAGI. CDR3 in amino acids: CASSTRNSLDTEAFF. CDR3 nucleotide sequence: TGTGCCAGCAGTACGAGGAACAGTCTGGACACTGAAGCTTTCTTT.

V is TRBV20-1 and J is TRBJ2-7; TRBD1 matches 7 bases. V lost 3 bases and J lost 0; bases outside the gene matches: 5. Per the germline V gene, CDR1 is DFQATT and CDR2 is SNEGSKA (reference sequence). The CDR3 is 14 amino acids. The CDR3 region is CSASKGAYSYEQYF. DNA for the CDR3: TGCAGTGCTAGTAAGGGGGCTTACTCCTACGAGCAGTACTTC.

The chain employs TRBV20-1 and TRBJ2-7, with 8 bases aligning to TRBD2. The V gene's germline CDR1 is DFQATT and CDR2 SNEGSKA (reference sequence). The CDR3 is 15 amino acids. The V and J ends lost 2 bases and 4 bases, in that order; junction bases with no gene match: 10. This chain's CDR3 is CSARFIRAGGYEQYF. CDR3 nucleotides: TGCAGTGCTAGATTTATTCGGGCGGGGGGTTACGAGCAGTACTTC.